The 9 T cell receptor beta chains below were found in one sample sequenced in a study of T cell responses to AZD1222 COVID-19 vaccine. The table came from immunoSEQ multiplex PCR; TCRdb's copy has only in-frame clones and leaves some out. The sample holds tens of thousands of clones, around nine tenths seen once. Sequencing used peripheral blood, obtained 28 days after the second dose of the MenACWY control vaccine. The receptors derive from an adult who received the MenACWY meningococcal vaccine as a control.

The rearrangement joins TRBV18 to TRBJ1-1, with D possibly being TRBD1 (6 bases). The CDR3 length is 15 residues. CDR1 KGHSH and CDR2 LQKENI come from the germline V gene. Trimming removed 2 bases at V and 4 bases at J, with 14 bases between. In nucleotides, the CDR3 is TGTGCCAGCTCACCAAAGGGGGGGCGCCTCACTGAAGCTTTCTTT. This sequence encodes CASSPKGGRLTEAFF.

V gene TRBV2 combines with J gene TRBJ2-5; D remains ambiguous. Trimming pared 11 bases from V and 5 bases from J, leaving 15 bases between. The CDR3 totals 12 residues. Germline V gives CDR1 SNHLY, CDR2 FYNNEI. The CDR3 region is CALLAEGETQYF. The CDR3 DNA is TGTGCCCTCCTCGCGGAAGGGGAGACCCAGTACTTC.

The chain employs TRBV10-1 and TRBJ2-5, with D maybe TRBD2 (5 bases). The CDR3 sequence is 15 residues long. Germline V CDR1 and CDR2: WNHNN, SYGVQD (reference sequence). V was shortened by 6 bases and J by 5 bases, with 19 bases between the two germline ends. CDR3 in amino acids: CASSSGIGSPETQYF. DNA for the CDR3: TGCGCCAGCAGCTCGGGGATAGGTTCACCGGAGACCCAGTACTTC.

The chain links TRBV28 to TRBJ1-2, with 7 bases matching TRBD1. The germline gives CDR1 MDHEN, CDR2 SYDVKM. V trimming: 9 bases; J trimming: 2 bases; junction bases outside the gene matches: 12. This CDR3 is built from 15 residues. The CDR3 bases are TGTGCCAGTAGATTTCCGGGGGACAGAAACTATGGCTACACCTTC. Residues: CASRFPGDRNYGYTF.

V is TRBV18 and J is TRBJ2-5, with 11 nucleotides matching TRBD1. CDR3 length: 18 residues. Germline V gives CDR1 KGHSH, CDR2 LQKENI. V lost 1 base and J lost 0; bases outside the gene matches: 7. The CDR3 DNA reads as TGTGCCAGCTCACCACTAGGGACAGGGGGAGTGTACCAAGAGACCCAGTACTTC. Translating gives CASSPLGTGGVYQETQYF.

V is TRBV9 and J is TRBJ2-7; maybe TRBD2 (6 bases). Germline lookup yields CDR1 SGDLS and CDR2 YYNGEE. The CDR3 has 14 amino acids. The V gene lost 0 bases and the J gene lost 1 base, with 8 bases spanning the gap. CDR3 coding DNA: TGTGCCAGCAGCGTAGCTAGCGATTCCTACGAGCAGTACTTC. It yields the protein CASSVASDSYEQYF.

The chain is built from TRBV27 and TRBJ2-1, with 8 bases that match TRBD2. The CDR3 runs to 15 residues. V gave up 1 base and J gave up 7 bases; unmatched junction bases: 6. Germline CDR1 reads MNHEY; CDR2 reads SMNVEV (reference sequence). CDR3 sequence reads: CASSLWGLEGNEQFF. CDR3 nucleotides: TGTGCCAGCAGTTTATGGGGACTAGAAGGGAATGAGCAGTTCTTC.

The chain recombines TRBV6-5 with TRBJ2-1, with no clear D. The CDR3 totals 15 residues. CDR1 is MNHEY, CDR2 SVGAGI, per germline. V was clipped by 0 bases and J by 5 bases, with 11 bases between them. Written as DNA, the CDR3 is TGTGCCAGCAGTTACTCGCGGCTCAATAACAATGAGCAGTTCTTC. It codes for CASSYSRLNNNEQFF.

V and J are TRBV11-2 and TRBJ2-1, with D possibly matching TRBD2 (6 bases). The CDR3 length is 13 residues. V lost 6 bases and J 8 bases, leaving 14 bases between the germline ends. Germline loops: CDR1 SGHAT, CDR2 FQNNGV. The CDR3 region has the DNA TGTGCCAGCAGGACACTAGCAACCGATGAGCAGTTCTTC. This codes for CASRTLATDEQFF.